This section outlines one T cell receptor beta chain sequence together with its context. Lacking the conserved final phenylalanine or tryptophan, this CDR3 likely reflects a read error. No DNA is shown, since the ends of the CDR3 on it are uncertain; the CDR3 is the one TCRdb lists. The entry originates in a study of blood T cell repertoires in COVID-19. Looking at the study overall: Collection of acute and convalescent COVID-19 samples took place in the United States, Italy and Spain. PBMCs, B-cell-depleted T cells, or T cells provided the cDNA or gDNA that made up the material.

Per the original methods: Amplification of reference gene primers provided the estimated nucleated cell counts. The assay was immunoSEQ multiplex PCR, and TCRdb's table has in-frame clones only and misses some. V and J calls and clone size are copied from that table; D and trimming were computed from the DNA. The repertoire holds tens of thousands of clones, with 74% as singletons. CDR1 and CDR2 (germline): MRHNA, SNTAGT. 8 amino acids form the CDR3, both terminal residues included. This chain joins TRBV6-4 and TRBJ1-6. Source material: peripheral blood. The clonotype was recovered from a man aged 70-80 years with COVID-19, enrolled during active disease. The CDR3 loop reads CASSDSGC.